Each of the 12 T cell receptor beta chains below was sequenced from the same sample in a study of cytomegalovirus exposure and HLA in healthy donors. The study ran its PCR with 60 Vbeta and 13 Jbeta primers. Sequenced by immunoSEQ multiplex PCR; TCRdb stores in-frame clones only, minus some. The repertoire holds some 110,000 clones, with around 76% as singletons. Sequencing used PBMCs. These receptors were taken from a woman in her sixties in good health and CMV-seropositive.

CDR3: CASRRQKAYEQYF. The CDR3 coding sequence is TGTGCCAGCAGGCGGCAGAAGGCCTACGAGCAGTACTTC. The chain carries TRBV13 and TRBJ2-7; no reliable D call. Germline values: CDR1 PRHDT, CDR2 FYEKMQ (reference sequence). Trimming stripped 6 bases from V and 2 bases from J, with 11 bases between. The CDR3 is made up of 13 amino acids.

J is TRBJ2-1 and V is TRBV30, with TRBD2 identical over 7 bases. This CDR3 is built from 15 residues. Germline V lookup: CDR1 GTSNPN, CDR2 SVGIG (reference sequence). V shed 4 bases, J shed 6 bases, and the junction held 12 bases outside the gene matches. The CDR3 sequence is CAWKGGRDFFNEQFF. As DNA, the CDR3 is TGTGCCTGGAAAGGAGGGAGGGATTTCTTCAATGAGCAGTTCTTC.

The chain carries TRBV7-6 and TRBJ2-2; 12 positions match TRBD2. The germline V gene has CDR1 SGHVS and CDR2 FNYEAQ. The ends lost 5 bases at V and 6 bases at J; junction bases unmatched: 7. CDR3 length equals 16 residues. The CDR3 protein is CASSALAGGGSGELFF. CDR3 sequence (DNA): TGTGCCAGCAGCGCTCTAGCGGGAGGGGGTTCCGGGGAGCTGTTTTTT.

V and J are TRBV2 and TRBJ1-2; 7 bases agree with TRBD1. CDR3 length equals 16 residues. The V and J ends lost 7 bases and 5 bases, in that order; junction bases with no gene match: 16. CDR1 and CDR2 (germline): SNHLY, FYNNEI. The CDR3 sequence is CASNPDPRQGVYGYTF. For the CDR3, the DNA is TGTGCCAGCAACCCAGACCCGCGGCAGGGGGTTTATGGCTACACCTTC.

Only one count was recorded for this clone. The chain joins TRBV7-2 to TRBJ2-1, with D possibly being TRBD1 (6 bases). CDR3 size: 14 residues. Trimming took 5 bases from V and 5 from J, leaving 13 bases between them. The germline V gene encodes CDR1 SGHTA and CDR2 FQGNSA. CDR3 sequence: CASSLQDSNNEQFF. CDR3 bases: TGTGCCAGCAGCCTTCAGGACAGCAACAATGAGCAGTTCTTC.

The chain employs TRBV11-2 and TRBJ2-7, with 7 bases matching TRBD1. Germline V gene lookup returns CDR1 SGHAT and CDR2 FQNNGV. V shed 1 base and J 3 bases; nucleotides not matched to a gene: 0. CDR3 length equals 13 residues. CDR3 residues: CASSLGDSYEQYF. The CDR3 DNA reads TGTGCCAGCAGCTTAGGGGACAGCTACGAGCAGTACTTC. The full variable domain, completed using reference TRBV11-2 and TRBJ2-7, is EAGVAQSPRYKIIEKRQSVAFWCNPISGHATLYWYQQILGQGPKLLIQFQNNGVVDDSQLPKDRFSAERLKGVDSTLKIQPAKLEDSAVYLCASSLGDSYEQYFGPGTRLTVT.

V usage is TRBV29-1 and J usage is TRBJ2-5; 12 bases line up with TRBD2. This CDR3 comprises 14 residues. With 4 bases clipped from V and 4 bases from J, the junction kept 4 bases outside the gene matches. Germline V CDR1 and CDR2: SQVTM, ANQGSEA. The CDR3: CSVVLAGGRETQYF. The CDR3 DNA sequence: TGCAGCGTTGTACTAGCGGGGGGAAGAGAGACCCAGTACTTC.

J is TRBJ1-1 and V is TRBV9, with 7 bases identical to TRBD1. Trimming cost V 5 bases and J 0 bases; bases outside gene matches: 4. The V gene's germline CDR1 is SGDLS and CDR2 YYNGEE. CDR3 length: 14 residues. The DNA for the CDR3 is TGTGCCAGCAGGGAAGGACAGGTGAACACTGAAGCTTTCTTT. Encoded protein: CASREGQVNTEAFF.

The CDR3 nucleotides read TGCGCCAGCAGCCAAGAAACAGGGGCCTACGAGCAGTACTTC. Its protein is CASSQETGAYEQYF. This chain connects TRBV4-1 to TRBJ2-5, with TRBD1 matching 7 bases. Gene TRBJ2-7 matches the end of the DNA better, so the J call may be wrong. This CDR3 is built from 14 residues. The V gene's germline CDR1 is MGHRA and CDR2 YSYEKL.

This clone appeared a few times. The chain couples TRBV11-1 to TRBJ1-1; TRBD1 is a possible D gene (5 bases). In germline, CDR1 is SGHAT, CDR2 FQDESV (reference sequence). CDR3 length: 16 residues. Deletions cut 5 bases from V and 0 bases from J, with 16 bases between. In nucleotides, the CDR3 is TGTGCCAGCAGCCACCGACTTAGGGGAATGAACACTGAAGCTTTCTTT. Translated: CASSHRLRGMNTEAFF.

The V and J genes are TRBV6-1 and TRBJ1-1; a weak D match, TRBD1 (5 bases). V was clipped by 5 bases and J by 8 bases, with 12 bases between them. Germline loops: CDR1 MNHNS, CDR2 SASEGT. This CDR3 region has 12 residues. The CDR3 coding sequence is TGTGCCAGCAGTCCTGGGGCAGACGAAGCTTTCTTT. Protein sequence: CASSPGADEAFF.

The chain uses TRBV7-2 and TRBJ1-2; maybe TRBD1 (6 bases). Trimming pared 1 base from V and 5 bases from J, leaving 14 bases between. Germline-derived CDR1 and CDR2 are SGHTA and FQGNSA. CDR3 length: 15 amino acids. The CDR3 coding sequence is TGTGCCAGCAGCTTAGGGACAGACGTCGGTTATGGCTACACCTTC. It specifies CASSLGTDVGYGYTF. Variable domain in full (rest from reference TRBV7-2 and TRBJ1-2): GAGVSQSPSNKVTEKGKDVELRCDPISGHTALYWYRQSLGQGLEFLIYFQGNSAPDKSGLPSDRFSAERTGGSVSTLTIQRTQQEDSAVYLCASSLGTDVGYGYTFGSGTRLTVV.